This T cell receptor beta chain was sequenced during a study of monozygotic twins with inflammatory bowel disease. The CDR3 spans 15 residues. Germline assignment: CDR1 LGHDT and CDR2 YNNKEL (reference sequence). One entry per CDR3 protein, without DNA, is what TCRdb gives after re-calling the 5' RACE reads. Its clone listing holds about 130,000 distinct CDR3 sequences. Blood was collected, more than 2 ml per donor. The clonotype comes from a human donor with ulcerative colitis or Crohn's disease, or a healthy co-twin of an affected twin (not recorded which). The V gene is TRBV3-1, the J gene TRBJ2-7; TCRdb's D call of TRBD1 is untestable without DNA. Input material: blood. This CDR3 reads CASSHPTGGGHEQYF.